Following are 7 T cell receptor beta chains from one sample sequenced in a study of monozygotic twins with inflammatory bowel disease. Each CDR3 protein gets one entry in TCRdb, which reprocessed the 5' RACE reads and gives no DNA. The sample table sets out 120,000 to 150,000 distinct CDR3 sequences. The sequenced sample consisted of blood. Every receptor here comes from a human donor with ulcerative colitis or Crohn's disease, or a healthy co-twin of an affected twin (not recorded which).

J is TRBJ1-1 and V is TRBV20-1. Per germline, CDR1 DFQATT and CDR2 SNEGSKA (reference sequence). This CDR3 comprises 14 residues. CDR3 region: CSARVASANTEAFF.

V and J are TRBV20-1 and TRBJ2-5; TCRdb names TRBD1, which stays unverified in the absence of DNA. The CDR3 loop spans 13 amino acids. Germline CDR1 and CDR2: DFQATT and SNEGSKA (reference sequence). CDR3 sequence reads: CSAFLKGVETQYF.

The gene calls are TRBV15 and TRBJ2-3; absent DNA, TCRdb's TRBD2 call cannot be checked. The germline V gene encodes CDR1 LNHNV and CDR2 YYDKDF (reference sequence). The length of the CDR3 is 18 residues. The chain's CDR3 is CATSREFGGGPSTDTQYF.

This chain's CDR3 is CASSMGGGGRDTQYF. The rearrangement uses TRBV6-1 and TRBJ2-3; TCRdb names TRBD1, which stays unverified in the absence of DNA. Germline CDR1 and CDR2: MNHNS and SASEGT. The CDR3 length is 15 residues.

The J gene is TRBJ2-3, the V gene TRBV7-3; TCRdb outputs TRBD1, but without DNA this stays unchecked. The germline CDR1 and CDR2 sequences are SGHTA and FQGTGA. The CDR3 consists of 18 residues. The CDR3 sequence is CASSKRVQGLGRTDTQYF. Filled out from reference TRBV7-3 and TRBJ2-3, the complete variable domain reads GAGVSQTPSNKVTEKGKYVELRCDPISGHTALYWYRQSLGQGPEFLIYFQGTGAADDSGLPNDRFFAVRPEGSVSTLKIQRTERGDSAVYLCASSKRVQGLGRTDTQYFGPGTRLTVL.

The chain uses TRBV27 and TRBJ1-2; TCRdb calls TRBD1, which cannot be checked without DNA. The CDR3 is made up of 17 amino acids. The germline V gene has CDR1 MNHEY and CDR2 SMNVEV (reference sequence). The CDR3 is CASSLSGSGRLNYGYTF.

The genes are TRBV6-2 or TRBV6-3 and TRBJ2-1. CDR3 size: 11 residues. The germline CDR1 and CDR2 sequences are MNHEY and SVGEGT. The CDR3 reads CASYDYNEQFF.